This is a list of T cell receptor beta chains from one sample in a study of shared clonotypes between healthy human individuals. Measured with immunoSEQ multiplex PCR; TCRdb has only the in-frame clones, and not every one. The sample has 740,000 or so clones; 55% to 85% are singletons. Input material: memory CD4+ T cells sorted from blood. These receptors all come from a woman younger than 45 in good health. Each CDR3 is given with its conserved first and last residue. The order of the fields is V gene, D gene, clone size, J gene, CDR3 DNA, CDR3 protein. A D gene is named only where the DNA matches it firmly. Clone size is shown for a subset of rows, as once, few, many or a class of expanded clone.

TRBV29-1	-	-	TRBJ1-2	TGCAGCGTTGAGAGACCGGCTAACTATGGCTACACCTTC	CSVERPANYGYTF
TRBV28	-	-	TRBJ1-2	TGTGCCAGCAGTAGCCCGGGGGCGGGTGGCTACACCTTC	CASSSPGAGGYTF
TRBV19	-	few	TRBJ2-5	TGTGCCAGTAGTATCGGCACCCAAGAGACCCAGTACTTC	CASSIGTQETQYF
TRBV9	-	-	TRBJ2-7	TGTGCCAGCAATCTGGCCCAGGGCTACGAGCAGTACTTC	CASNLAQGYEQYF
TRBV2	-	-	TRBJ2-5	TGTGCCAGCAGTGGTAATACGGCATACCAAGAGACCCAGTACTTC	CASSGNTAYQETQYF
TRBV6-5	TRBD1	-	TRBJ1-1	TGTGCCAGCAGTTTGTCGGGACAGGTAGGGAACACTGAAGCTTTCTTT	CASSLSGQVGNTEAFF
TRBV9	TRBD1	-	TRBJ1-4	TGTGCCAGCAGCGGAGGGACAGGGGGCGATGAAAAACTGTTTTTT	CASSGGTGGDEKLFF
TRBV18	-	-	TRBJ1-4	TGTGCCAGCTCACCCCAGGAACTTTCAGCTAATGAAAAACTGTTTTTT	CASSPQELSANEKLFF
TRBV19	-	once	TRBJ1-3	TGTGCCAGTAGCCCGGCAGGGACTGGAAACACCATATATTTT	CASSPAGTGNTIYF
TRBV5-1	-	-	TRBJ2-5	TGCGCCAGCAGCCCTGGTGGGATACAAGAGACCCAGTACTTC	CASSPGGIQETQYF
TRBV25-1	-	-	TRBJ1-2	TGTGCCAGCAGTGCCCGACAGGCTAACTATGGCTACACCTTC	CASSARQANYGYTF
TRBV5-4	TRBD2	-	TRBJ2-5	TGTGCCAGCAGCTTCTCAGCGGGAGGGGGGGAGACCCAGTACTTC	CASSFSAGGGETQYF
TRBV2	-	-	TRBJ1-1	TGTGCCAGCAGTGGGGCTGGGTCCACTGAAGCTTTCTTT	CASSGAGSTEAFF
TRBV11-2	-	-	TRBJ2-7	TGTGCCAGCAGCTTATCAGGAGATTCCTACGAGCAGTACTTC	CASSLSGDSYEQYF
TRBV19	-	-	TRBJ2-1	TGTGCCAGTAGGATGAGTAGGGCCGTCTACAATGAGCAGTTCTTC	CASRMSRAVYNEQFF
TRBV11-2	-	-	TRBJ1-1	TGTGCCAGCAGCTTAGCTGAGGCAGACACTGAAGCTTTCTTT	CASSLAEADTEAFF
TRBV2	-	-	TRBJ2-7	TGTGCCAGCAGGGAGAGACAGCCGCCCTACGAGCAGTACTTC	CASRERQPPYEQYF
TRBV7-3	-	-	TRBJ1-5	TGTGCCAGCAGACGTTGGGGGCGCAATCAGCCCCAGCATTTT	CASRRWGRNQPQHF
TRBV6-1	TRBD1	few	TRBJ1-3	TGTGCCAGTTCCCGGACAGGGTCTGGAAACACCATATATTTT	CASSRTGSGNTIYF
TRBV19	-	-	TRBJ2-7	TGTGCCAGTAGTATGGAAAGGGGCTTTCCTATGGAGCAGTACTTC	CASSMERGFPMEQYF
TRBV7-2	-	-	TRBJ2-1	TGTGCCAGCAGCTCAAACGGGGGAGTGGGTGAGCAGTTCTTC	CASSSNGGVGEQFF
TRBV19	-	-	TRBJ2-7	TGTGCCAGTAGCCCCCGGTGGAGCGGCTCCTACGAGCAGTACTTC	CASSPRWSGSYEQYF
TRBV2	-	few	TRBJ2-1	TGTGCCAGCAGTGAAGCGCGCAGTTTGGTAGCGGTTGACAATGAGCAGTTCTTC	CASSEARSLVAVDNEQFF
TRBV7-2	TRBD2	-	TRBJ2-5	TGTGCCAGCAGCCGAGGACTAGCGGGAGGGAGAGAGACCCAGTACTTC	CASSRGLAGGRETQYF
TRBV7-7	-	-	TRBJ2-5	TGTGCCAGCAGCCAGAGGGTCGGGACGGGGGAGACCCAGTACTTC	CASSQRVGTGETQYF
TRBV27	TRBD1	-	TRBJ2-7	TGTGCCAGCTCACAGGGGTACGAGCAGTACTTC	CASSQGYEQYF
TRBV6-1	TRBD2	-	TRBJ2-2	TGTGCCAGCAGCGGGGGGGCTTGGAACACCGGGGAGCTGTTTTTT	CASSGGAWNTGELFF
TRBV5-4	TRBD1	-	TRBJ2-2	TGTGCCAGCAGCTTGGACAGGGGGATTGCCGGGGAGCTGTTTTTT	CASSLDRGIAGELFF
TRBV5-1	TRBD1	-	TRBJ2-1	TGCGCCAGCAGCTTCCGGGACAGGGAGGCCTCTTTCAACAATGAGCAGTTCTTC	CASSFRDREASFNNEQFF
TRBV7-2	-	-	TRBJ2-1	TGTGCCAGCAGTAAAACTAGCAGCTCCTACAATGAGCAGTTCTTC	CASSKTSSSYNEQFF
TRBV18	-	-	TRBJ1-1	TGTGCCAGCTCTGAACAGGATAACACTGAAGCTTTCTTT	CASSEQDNTEAFF
TRBV11-2	TRBD2	-	TRBJ2-7	TGTGCCAGCAGCTTAGGTGGACTAGCGATTCTCTACGAGCAGTACTTC	CASSLGGLAILYEQYF
TRBV11-1	TRBD2	-	TRBJ2-1	TGTGCCAGCAGCTCCTCCGAGGGGACTAACTACAATGAGCAGTTCTTC	CASSSSEGTNYNEQFF
TRBV4-1	TRBD2	-	TRBJ2-1	TGCGCTAGCAGCCCGCGGACTAGCGGCTCCTACAATGAGCAGTTCTTC	CASSPRTSGSYNEQFF
TRBV10-1	TRBD2	-	TRBJ2-3	TGCGCCAGCAGTGAGGCCCTAGCGGGGGTCACAGATACGCAGTATTTT	CASSEALAGVTDTQYF
TRBV18	TRBD1	few	TRBJ1-5	TGTGCCAGCTCGACGGGACAGGGCGTCAATCAGCCCCAGCATTTT	CASSTGQGVNQPQHF
TRBV15	-	-	TRBJ2-7	TGTGCCACCAGCAGAGATAAAGGGGGCTACGAGCAGTACTTC	CATSRDKGGYEQYF
TRBV4-1	TRBD2	-	TRBJ2-7	TGCGCCAGCAGCCAAGTTCGACTAGCGGGGTACGAGCAGTACTTC	CASSQVRLAGYEQYF
TRBV5-1	-	-	TRBJ1-2	TGCGCCAGCAGCTTTGACTCACAGGGACACTATGGCTACACCTTC	CASSFDSQGHYGYTF
TRBV28	-	once	TRBJ2-5	TGTGCCAGCACCCAGGGTGAGGAGACCCAGTACTTC	CASTQGEETQYF
TRBV4-1	TRBD1	-	TRBJ2-5	TGCGCCAGCAAGGAGACAGGGGCGACGGAGACCCAGTACTTC	CASKETGATETQYF
TRBV4-1	-	-	TRBJ1-3	TGCGCCAGCAGCCACCTAACAGGAGAAGCTGGAAACACCATATATTTT	CASSHLTGEAGNTIYF
TRBV12-5	TRBD2	-	TRBJ2-1	TGTGCTAGTGGTTCAGGGACTAGCGGGAACTACAATGAGCAGTTCTTC	CASGSGTSGNYNEQFF
TRBV6-6	-	few	TRBJ1-5	TGTGCCAGCAGTCAAGACTTTGGCGGCAATCAGCCCCAGCATTTT	CASSQDFGGNQPQHF
TRBV5-1	-	-	TRBJ1-1	TGCGCCAGCAGCGGGGGATTACGAACAAACACTGAAGCTTTCTTT	CASSGGLRTNTEAFF
TRBV28	TRBD1	once	TRBJ1-2	TGTGCCAGCAGTGGATTATGGCAGGGGGACTATGGCTACACCTTC	CASSGLWQGDYGYTF
TRBV19	-	-	TRBJ2-7	TGTGCCAGTAGCTCGACGGGAATGACCTACGAGCAGTACTTC	CASSSTGMTYEQYF
TRBV6-6	-	once	TRBJ2-2	TGTGCCAGCGGGGCACTTAACACCGGGGAGCTGTTTTTT	CASGALNTGELFF
TRBV29-1	-	few	TRBJ1-1	TGCAGCGCCTACAGGCCGGAGAGCACTGAAGCTTTCTTT	CSAYRPESTEAFF
TRBV6-5	-	-	TRBJ1-5	TGTGCCAGCAGTTACTCATCGGGTCGAGGTTGGCCCCAGCATTTT	CASSYSSGRGWPQHF
TRBV25-1	TRBD2	-	TRBJ2-1	TGTGCCAGCAGTTCCGGGACTAGCGGGAGAAATGAGCAGTTCTTC	CASSSGTSGRNEQFF
TRBV28	TRBD2	many	TRBJ2-1	TGTGCCAGCAGACTAGCGGGAGTAGACGAGCAGTTCTTC	CASRLAGVDEQFF
TRBV11-2	TRBD2	-	TRBJ2-5	TGTGCCAGCAGCCCCCGGGACTACTGGGAGACCCAGTACTTC	CASSPRDYWETQYF
TRBV7-9	TRBD2	once	TRBJ2-3	TGTGCCAGCAGCCACACTAGCGGGGGGCGAGATACGCAGTATTTT	CASSHTSGGRDTQYF
TRBV4-2	TRBD1	once	TRBJ1-2	TGTGCCAGCAGCCAAGAACGGCACAGGGGCTTCACTAACTATGGCTACACCTTC	CASSQERHRGFTNYGYTF
TRBV5-1	TRBD2	-	TRBJ2-1	TGCGCCAGCAGCCTCTCTAGCGGCTCCTACAATGAGCAGTTCTTC	CASSLSSGSYNEQFF
TRBV6-1	-	-	TRBJ2-2	TGTGCCAGCGGCAGGGGCACCGGGGAGCTGTTTTTT	CASGRGTGELFF
TRBV27	-	few	TRBJ1-4	TGTGCCAGCAGTTTAAATAGGGTGGCTAATGAAAAACTGTTTTTT	CASSLNRVANEKLFF
TRBV30	TRBD2	-	TRBJ2-1	TGTGCCTGGATGATTGTTAGCGGGAGTACCTACAATGAGCAGTTCTTC	CAWMIVSGSTYNEQFF
TRBV19	TRBD1	-	TRBJ2-4	TGTGCCAGTAGTCTTAACAGGGGGCAAACGGCCAAAAACATTCAGTACTTC	CASSLNRGQTAKNIQYF